The 15 T cell receptor beta chains in this list originate from one sample, sequenced in a study of blood T cell repertoires in COVID-19. Generated by immunoSEQ multiplex PCR, the TCRdb table keeps only in-frame clones and is missing some. The sample includes hundreds of thousands of clones, about 86% of them seen just once. The sequenced sample consisted of peripheral blood. Every receptor here comes from a woman in her forties or fifties with acute or convalescent COVID-19.

This sequence joins TRBV23-1 and TRBJ2-4, with TRBD1 matching 8 bases. TRBV23-1 is an open reading frame whose function is uncertain. V lost 5 bases and J lost 0; bases outside the gene matches: 18. CDR3 length: 20 residues. Written as DNA, the CDR3 is TGCGCCAGCAGTTTCTACCCGGGACAGGTCCTCCCTCTAGCCAAAAACATTCAGTACTTC. As protein: CASSFYPGQVLPLAKNIQYF.

The gene calls are TRBV21-1 and TRBJ2-1; the table calls TRBD1, which could not be checked here. TRBV21-1 is a listed pseudogene. This CDR3 is 16 amino acids long. CDR3 DNA: TGTGCCACCTTGATGACAGGGCCCAGCTCCTACAATGAGCAGTTCTTC. This sequence encodes CATLMTGPSSYNEQFF.

This rearrangement joins TRBV7-2 to TRBJ2-3; unclear D gene. The CDR3 length is 12 residues. V shed 7 bases and J shed 4 bases, with 9 bases lying between them. Germline lookup yields CDR1 SGHTA and CDR2 FQGNSA. The CDR3 coding sequence is TGTGCCAGCACCAAGGCGGCAGATACGCAGTATTTT. Its translation is CASTKAADTQYF. Drawing the rest from reference TRBV7-2 and TRBJ2-3, the complete variable domain is GAGVSQSPSNKVTEKGKDVELRCDPISGHTALYWYRQSLGQGLEFLIYFQGNSAPDKSGLPSDRFSAERTGGSVSTLTIQRTQQEDSAVYLCASTKAADTQYFGPGTRLTVL.

The chain is built from TRBV3-1 (or the pseudogene TRBV3-2) and TRBJ2-1; tentative D call: TRBD2 (6 bases). V was clipped by 4 bases and J by 10 bases, with 11 bases between them. CDR1 and CDR2 (germline): LGHDT, YNNKEL (reference sequence). This CDR3 has 12 residues. In DNA form, the CDR3 reads TGTGCCAGCAGCCCCAGCGCGGGGGAGCAGTTCTTC. Its translation: CASSPSAGEQFF.

The J gene is TRBJ2-5, the V gene TRBV5-4; 8 nucleotides agree with TRBD1. The CDR3 consists of 17 residues. V was clipped by 4 bases and J by 3 bases; unmatched bases: 14. Germline values: CDR1 SGHNT, CDR2 YYREEE (reference sequence). The CDR3 loop is CASSRMGQGALKETQYF. CDR3 in DNA: TGTGCCAGCAGCCGGATGGGCCAGGGGGCGCTGAAAGAGACCCAGTACTTC.

The rearrangement links TRBV19 to TRBJ1-6; D is ambiguous. This CDR3 is 14 amino acids long. CDR1 is LNHDA and CDR2 is SQIVND in the germline V gene (reference sequence). The V and J ends lost 7 bases and 0 bases respectively, with 7 bases between them. The DNA for the CDR3 is TGTGCCAGTACCAAGAGCTCCTATAATTCACCCCTCCACTTT. Its protein product is CASTKSSYNSPLHF.

CDR3 in DNA: TGTGCCAGCAGCCTACTAGCGGGGAAATCAGATACGCAGTATTTT. It translates to CASSLLAGKSDTQYF. The V and J genes are TRBV5-4 and TRBJ2-3; 10 bases are a match to TRBD2. V shed 4 bases and J 4 bases; nucleotides not matched to a gene: 6. Germline V gene data show CDR1 as SGHNT and CDR2 as YYREEE (reference sequence). The CDR3 extends over 15 amino acids.

There are a few counts of this clone. V and J are TRBV3-1 (or the pseudogene TRBV3-2) and TRBJ2-1; the D gene is possibly TRBD1 (5 bases). The CDR3 covers 14 residues. V lost 5 bases to trimming and J lost 8 bases, with 16 bases between them. Germline CDR1 reads LGHDT; CDR2 reads YNNKEL (reference sequence). CDR3 region: CASSSDMTSDEQFF. In DNA, the CDR3 is TGTGCCAGCAGCTCGGACATGACTTCTGATGAGCAGTTCTTC.

The rearrangement joins TRBV6-6 to TRBJ2-5, with D maybe TRBD2 (7 bases). The CDR3 length is 13 residues. The germline gives CDR1 MNHNY, CDR2 SVGAGI (reference sequence). The ends were cut back, 6 bases at V and 5 bases at J, with 13 bases in the middle. For the CDR3, the DNA is TGTGCCAGCAGGGGGGGGGCTCGGGAGACCCAGTACTTC. It translates to CASRGGARETQYF.

This sequence joins TRBV7-2 and TRBJ1-2; 9 positions match TRBD1. Trimming took 3 bases from V and 3 from J; bases not matched to a gene: 14. This CDR3 comprises 18 residues. Per the germline V gene, CDR1 is SGHTA and CDR2 is FQGNSA. The CDR3 here is CASSFYTPRTGADYGYTF. The CDR3 region has the DNA TGTGCCAGCAGCTTTTATACCCCCCGGACAGGGGCGGACTATGGCTACACCTTC.

The chain couples TRBV21-1 to TRBJ2-7; the D call of TRBD2 is as the table states it, not checked on the DNA. TRBV21-1 has pseudogene status. The CDR3 is 14 residues long. This chain's CDR3 is CASSKKGGIHEQYF. DNA for the CDR3: TGTGCCAGCAGCAAAAAAGGAGGTATCCACGAGCAGTACTTC.

The chain joins TRBV5-1 to TRBJ2-6; possibly TRBD2 for D (5 bases). Trimming stripped 4 bases from V and 2 bases from J, with 19 bases between. This CDR3 contains 18 residues. The germline CDR1 and CDR2 sequences are SGHRS and YFSETQ. Written as DNA, the CDR3 is TGCGCCAGCAGCGGACGAGGGTTTACGGTGACTGGGGCCAACGTCCTGACTTTC. Its protein product is CASSGRGFTVTGANVLTF. The full variable domain, rest sourced from reference TRBV5-1 and TRBJ2-6, is KAGVTQTPRYLIKTRGQQVTLSCSPISGHRSVSWYQQTPGQGLQFLFEYFSETQRNKGNFPGRFSGRQFSNSRSEMNVSTLELGDSALYLCASSGRGFTVTGANVLTFGAGSRLTVL.

This clone has more than one count but fewer than ten. The genes are TRBV30 and TRBJ1-2, with 9 bases matching TRBD1. V lost 5 bases and J lost 3; bases outside the gene matches: 4. The CDR3 covers 13 residues. The germline gives CDR1 GTSNPN, CDR2 SVGIG (reference sequence). CDR3 residues: CAWGTGRHYGYTF. For the CDR3, the DNA is TGTGCCTGGGGGACAGGGCGACACTATGGCTACACCTTC.

The gene calls are TRBV4-2 and TRBJ2-7, with a possible D match to TRBD2 (5 bases). The CDR3 is made up of 14 amino acids. V was cut by 0 bases and J by 0 bases, with 6 bases left in between. In germline, CDR1 is LGHNA, CDR2 YNFKEQ. CDR3 sequence (DNA): TGTGCCAGCAGCCAAGAACGGGGCTCCTACGAGCAGTACTTC. This sequence encodes CASSQERGSYEQYF.

The V and J genes are TRBV28 and TRBJ2-1, with D possibly being TRBD2 (6 bases). This CDR3 comprises 15 residues. The V gene lost 7 bases and the J gene lost 4 bases, with 17 bases spanning the gap. CDR1 MDHEN and CDR2 SYDVKM come from the germline V gene. The CDR3 DNA reads TGTGCCAGCAACCCCCCGGGACTCCCGTACAATGAGCAGTTCTTC. Translation gives CASNPPGLPYNEQFF.